A selection of T cell receptor beta chains follows, all from one sample in a study of cytomegalovirus exposure and HLA in healthy donors. The assay was immunoSEQ multiplex PCR, and TCRdb's table has in-frame clones only and misses some. The sample has approximately 45,000 clones. Source material: PBMCs. The receptor set was obtained from a woman between 35 and 50 years old in good health and CMV-seronegative. Both conserved end residues are part of each CDR3.

V	J	CDR3
TRBV7-8	TRBJ1-6	CASSYTQGGTPLHF
TRBV9	TRBJ2-3	CASSVARTGANDHTQYF
TRBV18	TRBJ1-2	CASSLVSTGQGSKNYGYTF
TRBV7-3	TRBJ2-2	CASSFRLAGGQRELFF
TRBV4-1	TRBJ2-7	CASSQLQGAYEQYF
TRBV20-1	TRBJ2-5	CSARRQETQYF
TRBV15	TRBJ2-7	CATSRDSSRSYEQYF
TRBV7-9	TRBJ1-4	CASSFKGVDEKLFF
TRBV5-4	TRBJ1-2	CASSFVGGYTF
TRBV19	TRBJ2-7	CASSPGRDRGIYEQYF
TRBV7-2	TRBJ2-5	CASSPAPSGGETQYF
TRBV6-5	TRBJ2-3	CASRGTGGGDTQYF
TRBV11-2	TRBJ2-7	CASSPHSGSAYEQYF
TRBV18	TRBJ1-3	CASSPPFGVAEGTSGNTIYF
TRBV19	TRBJ2-2	CASSTQGLAVDTGELFF
TRBV7-8	TRBJ2-4	CASSLVTGENIQYF
TRBV5-1	TRBJ2-7	CASSLALDREAEQYF
TRBV2	TRBJ1-1	CASSLRDGRAEAFF
TRBV7-3	TRBJ2-5	CASSPGPAGETQYF
TRBV9	TRBJ2-3	CASTPGGGTDTQYF
TRBV6-5	TRBJ2-1	CASSRRDRGLGVQFF
TRBV9	TRBJ2-1	CASSVDPAGGYNEQFF
TRBV7-2	TRBJ2-7	CASSLGFGQAYEQYF
TRBV11-3	TRBJ2-7	CASSFGSGSYEQYF
TRBV19	TRBJ2-7	CASSTGTGAYEQYF
TRBV5-4	TRBJ1-2	CASSLGDYGYTF
TRBV4-2	TRBJ2-2	CASSQDPAGTGELFF
TRBV4-3	TRBJ1-1	CASSPRIGGGSGTEAFF
TRBV7-8	TRBJ2-7	CASSPVPGQASYEQYF
TRBV7-3	TRBJ2-3	CASSSARGNKRDTQYF
TRBV5-1	TRBJ2-1	CASSHSRGNEQFF
TRBV28	TRBJ1-2	CASSRQGLIGYGYTF
TRBV6-5	TRBJ1-2	CASKTGGGNYGYTF
TRBV5-6	TRBJ2-3	CASSLWGGSADTQYF
TRBV5-4	TRBJ2-1	CASSTSWTGRLGNEQFF
TRBV9	TRBJ1-1	CASSVGGRGDTEAFF
TRBV5-5	TRBJ1-1	CASTLYLRQGISNTEAFF
TRBV9	TRBJ2-7	CASSVAGTAAYEQYF
TRBV5-1	TRBJ1-2	CASSFSRGASGYTF
TRBV11-2	TRBJ2-5	CASSRRGGLETQYF
TRBV15	TRBJ2-7	CATSRDLSYEQYF
TRBV4-1	TRBJ1-5	CASSQGDNRSQHF
TRBV6-5	TRBJ1-3	CASSGGRSSGNTIYF
TRBV23-1	TRBJ1-2	CASSRIEGADGYTF
TRBV30	TRBJ1-1	CAWSTGQGATEAFF
TRBV4-1	TRBJ1-2	CASSQEARTSYGYTF
TRBV6-5	TRBJ1-2	CASSDRGIGYTF
TRBV29-1	TRBJ2-1	CSVVGRESYNEQFF
TRBV5-1	TRBJ1-1	CASSDPGRNTEAFF